This T cell receptor beta chain stems from a study of CD8+ T cells in alopecia areata. Treatment described: oral pan-JAK inhibitor, 5-10 mg twice daily. A FACSAria was used to sort CD4+ and CD8+ T cells. These cells came from PBMCs. RNA was isolated and reverse transcribed to cDNA, the sequencing template. Profiling relied on immunoSEQ multiplex PCR, and the TCRdb table lists in-frame clones only, not all of them. The sample carries about 300,000 clones, 58% recorded once. The TCR sequence derives from a human donor with alopecia areata. The specimen comprised CD4+ T cells sorted from blood, sampled at week 24, from a patient treated with tofacitinib.

The CDR3 nucleotides read TGTGCCAGCAGCTTAGTGTCAGGGGAGTCCTATGGCTACACCTTC. Encoded protein: CASSLVSGESYGYTF. The V and J genes are TRBV7-2 and TRBJ1-2; D might be TRBD1 (6 bases). From germline, CDR1 is SGHTA and CDR2 FQGNSA. V gave up 1 base and J gave up 4 bases, with 13 bases separating them. The CDR3 contains 15 residues.